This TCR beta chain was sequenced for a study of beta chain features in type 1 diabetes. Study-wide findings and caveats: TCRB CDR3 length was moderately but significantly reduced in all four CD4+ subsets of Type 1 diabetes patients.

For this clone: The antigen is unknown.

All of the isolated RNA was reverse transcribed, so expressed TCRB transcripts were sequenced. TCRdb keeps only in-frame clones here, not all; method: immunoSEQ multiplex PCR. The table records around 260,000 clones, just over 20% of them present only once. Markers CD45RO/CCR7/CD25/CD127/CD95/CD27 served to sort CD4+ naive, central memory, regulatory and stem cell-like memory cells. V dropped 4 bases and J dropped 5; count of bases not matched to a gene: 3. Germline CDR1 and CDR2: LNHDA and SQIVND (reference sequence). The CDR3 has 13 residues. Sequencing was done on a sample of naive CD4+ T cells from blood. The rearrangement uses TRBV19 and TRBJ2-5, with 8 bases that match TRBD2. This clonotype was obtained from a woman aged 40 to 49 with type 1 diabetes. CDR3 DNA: TGTGCCAGTAGTAGTTCGGGGGGGGAGACCCAGTACTTC. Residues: CASSSSGGETQYF.